The rows below give T cell receptor beta chains drawn from one sample of a study of blood T cell repertoires in COVID-19. This table comes from immunoSEQ multiplex PCR, and its TCRdb copy is limited to in-frame clones, with some not included. Of 70,000 or so clones in the sample, about 90% were seen once. The source material was peripheral blood. The receptors were sampled from a human donor in a cohort sampled during active COVID-19. Each CDR3 is given with its conserved first and last residue. The order of the fields is V gene, CDR3 protein.

TRBV30 CAWGQPGGETQYF
TRBV7-3 CASSVDRSYEQYF
TRBV6-4 CASSPPGANEKLFF
TRBV4-3 CASSQEGLAGYEQYF
TRBV24-1 CATSDTGTTNTGELFF
TRBV29-1 CSVESEQGNRSPLHF
TRBV23-1 CASTLGGAATNEKLFF
TRBV7-7 CASSLIRVLYEQYF
TRBV2 CASSDGWGPSGANVLTF
TRBV3-1/TRBV3-2 CASSQDEASGGASYNEQFF
TRBV6-2/TRBV6-3 CASSRDSLGELFF
TRBV5-1 CASSRRTDPSSYEQYF
TRBV4-1 CASSQEGAGVFADTQYF
TRBV3-1/TRBV3-2 CASSQEDRGFYEQYF
TRBV5-1 CASSSDIGRYEQYF
TRBV19 CASSILAGGTDTQYF
TRBV6-1 CASSEASGGAGYEQYF
TRBV6-1 CASSETVTYEQYF
TRBV28 CASSLDRGYANTEAFF
TRBV27 CASRTGGTEAFF
TRBV9 CASRQGLEGTEAFF
TRBV14 CASSPTGARAYEQYF
TRBV10-2 CASSPTGEGDTQYF
TRBV24-1 CATSDSNLETQYF
TRBV15 CATSRADRGTEAFF
TRBV9 CASSGGTRSYEQYF
TRBV5-4 CASSGTGVYYGYTF
TRBV7-6 CASSFNPFGRQGGEKLFF
TRBV15 CATLRQASMGEQFF
TRBV27 CASSWTGRDGYTF
TRBV6-5 CASSYSGQGNEKLFF
TRBV5-6 CASSLMNTEAFF
TRBV6-5 CASSQDRVGNEQFF
TRBV28 CASSRDILEAFF
TRBV4-2 CASSQDWPGLAAQETQYF
TRBV27 CASSSSTGVGYGYTF
TRBV5-1 CASSLEGGTNEKLFF
TRBV6-5 CASSYSPAAGYTF
TRBV5-6 CASILSGIAGYGYTF
TRBV7-2 CASSRLAGGQYF
TRBV30 CAGDTGAAHSGNTIYF
TRBV11-2 CASSSGGEQYF
TRBV27 CASSLGGPPYEQYF
TRBV7-9 CASSLGGQGGWQPQHF
TRBV27 CASSHSDRGVYDTEAFF
TRBV9 CASSVVGRSSTDTQYF
TRBV7-2 CASSLGQGRRSYEQYF
TRBV11-2 CASSLRATSGGNTGELFF
TRBV28 CASSSPGVSGANVLTF
TRBV7-2 CASSLASSGGARETQYF
TRBV24-1 CATSDPGDRAGEQYF
TRBV2 CASSIHAVGGVREQYF
TRBV10-1 CASSEAGAGNTIYF
TRBV24-1 CATSEDREDTEAFF
TRBV19 CASSGMGHRDSPLHF
TRBV7-8 CASSPTGLYSYEQYF
TRBV7-6 CASSFYGGSELFF